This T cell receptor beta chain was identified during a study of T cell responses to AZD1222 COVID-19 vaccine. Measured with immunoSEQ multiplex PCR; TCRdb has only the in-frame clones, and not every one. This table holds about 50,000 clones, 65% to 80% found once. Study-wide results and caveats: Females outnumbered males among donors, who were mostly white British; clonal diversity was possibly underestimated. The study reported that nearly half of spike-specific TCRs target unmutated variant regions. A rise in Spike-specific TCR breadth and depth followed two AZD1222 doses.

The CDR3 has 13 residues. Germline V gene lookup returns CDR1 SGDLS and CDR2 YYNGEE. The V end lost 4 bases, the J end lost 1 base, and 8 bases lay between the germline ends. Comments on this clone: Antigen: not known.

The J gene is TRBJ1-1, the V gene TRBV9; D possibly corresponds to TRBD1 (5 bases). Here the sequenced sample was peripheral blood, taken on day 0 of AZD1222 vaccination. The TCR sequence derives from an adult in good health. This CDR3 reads CASSFGQNTEAFF. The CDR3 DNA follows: TGTGCCAGCAGCTTTGGACAGAACACTGAAGCTTTCTTT.